This is a list of T cell receptor beta chains from one sample in a study of radiation and T cells in renal cell carcinoma. The table came from immunoSEQ multiplex PCR; TCRdb's copy has only in-frame clones and leaves some out. The sample shows some 95,000 clones, about 86% of them seen only once. The sample here was blood, taken from a patient whose treatment included radiotherapy and nephrectomy. The receptors stem from a man aged 45-65 years with renal cell carcinoma. The CDR3 runs from the conserved cysteine through the conserved F or W. The D gene is left open where the match is weak. For some rows the clone size is stated as once, few or many, or as a class when expanded; others skip it.

V gene	CDR3 length	D gene	clone size	J gene	CDR3 DNA	CDR3 protein
TRBV7-3	13	TRBD1	-	TRBJ2-1	TGTGCCAGCAGCCCCAGACAGGGTGGTGAGCAGTTCTTC	CASSPRQGGEQFF
TRBV10-1	13	-	-	TRBJ2-1	TGCGCCAGTCAGAGGGGGGCGGGCAATGAGCAGTTCTTC	CASQRGAGNEQFF
TRBV7-3	14	TRBD1	-	TRBJ1-1	TGTGCCAGCAGGCGCGGGGGGACAGGAGCTGAAGCTTTCTTT	CASRRGGTGAEAFF
TRBV10-3	13	-	few	TRBJ1-5	TGTGCCACCGTAGACTCGCTAAATCAGCCCCAGCATTTT	CATVDSLNQPQHF
TRBV6-5	15	TRBD2	-	TRBJ2-1	TGTGCCAGCAGTGCCTTCGCGGGAGGGTACAATGAGCAGTTCTTC	CASSAFAGGYNEQFF
TRBV4-1	16	-	-	TRBJ2-7	TGCGCCAGCAGCCAAGATTTCCAGGGAGCTCCCTACGAGCAGTACTTC	CASSQDFQGAPYEQYF
TRBV5-5	14	-	-	TRBJ2-7	TGTGCCAGCAGCCTGACACGTAGCTCCTACGAGCAGTACTTC	CASSLTRSSYEQYF
TRBV27	19	TRBD1	-	TRBJ1-1	TGTGCCAGCAGTCTAAGTGTCTTTAGGGACAGGCGAGGGGACACTGAAGCTTTCTTT	CASSLSVFRDRRGDTEAFF
TRBV6-5	16	TRBD1	-	TRBJ1-2	TGTGCCAGCAGTTACTCAACAGGGGGCGCCGGTTTGGGCTACACCTTC	CASSYSTGGAGLGYTF
TRBV5-4	13	TRBD2	-	TRBJ2-1	TGTGCCAGCAGTCCTGGCGGGAGCAATGAGCAGTTCTTC	CASSPGGSNEQFF
TRBV2	15	TRBD1	few	TRBJ1-5	TGTGCCAGCACGCAGGGACAGGGATATTTTCAGCCCCAGCATTTT	CASTQGQGYFQPQHF
TRBV9	12	-	-	TRBJ2-5	TGTGCCAGCAGCAAGTTGCTCGGGACCCAGTACTTC	CASSKLLGTQYF
TRBV29-1	13	-	-	TRBJ2-2	TGCAGCGTTGGGGCGGGGGCGGCCGGGGAGCTGTTTTTT	CSVGAGAAGELFF
TRBV7-3	15	-	-	TRBJ2-1	TGTGCCAGCAGCTTTGAGGCGGTTTCCTACAATGAGCAGTTCTTC	CASSFEAVSYNEQFF
TRBV5-1	15	-	-	TRBJ1-4	TGCGCCAGCAGCTCCGGGACACTAGGAAATGAAAAACTGTTTTTT	CASSSGTLGNEKLFF
TRBV4-1	18	-	-	TRBJ2-7	TGCGCCAGCAGCCAAGACGCTCCGGGACAGTCCGGGGGCTACGAGCAGTACTTC	CASSQDAPGQSGGYEQYF
TRBV19	15	TRBD1	-	TRBJ2-1	TGTGCCAGTAGCCGACAGGGGGCTTCCTACAATGAGCAGTTCTTC	CASSRQGASYNEQFF
TRBV9	15	-	-	TRBJ2-7	TGTGCCAGCAGCCCTAGAGAATGGGAAGGGTACGAGCAGTACTTC	CASSPREWEGYEQYF
TRBV21-1	15	-	-	TRBJ2-7	TGTGCCAGCGCCATGAGGACAGCCGACTCCTACGAGCAGTACTTC	CASAMRTADSYEQYF
TRBV30	14	TRBD1	few	TRBJ1-1	TGTGCCTGGAATCCACAGGGGGTGTACACTGAAGCTTTCTTT	CAWNPQGVYTEAFF
TRBV7-2	12	-	-	TRBJ2-2	TGTGCCAGCAGCCCTCAGGGCGGGGAGCTGTTTTTT	CASSPQGGELFF
TRBV2	14	TRBD2	-	TRBJ2-7	TGTGCCAGCAGAAGACTAGCGGGAGTCGACGAGCAGTACTTC	CASRRLAGVDEQYF
TRBV27	16	-	-	TRBJ2-6	TGTGCCAGCAGTCCAAGAGACAGCTCTGGGGCCAACGTCCTGACTTTC	CASSPRDSSGANVLTF
TRBV30	12	-	-	TRBJ1-6	TGTGCCTGGAGCGACAACAATTCACCCCTCCACTTT	CAWSDNNSPLHF
TRBV7-8	13	-	-	TRBJ2-7	TGTGCCAGCAGCTACCTTAATATCTACGAGCAGTACTTC	CASSYLNIYEQYF
TRBV13	15	-	-	TRBJ2-7	TGTGCCAGCAGCTTAATGGGAGCCGAACGGTACGAGCAGTACTTC	CASSLMGAERYEQYF
TRBV7-2	15	-	-	TRBJ2-3	TGTGCCAGCAGCTTCGGTCCGGTCGTAGGGGATACGCAGTATTTT	CASSFGPVVGDTQYF
TRBV20-1	11	-	-	TRBJ1-2	TGCAGTGCGCCGGACGGAGGGGGCTACACCTTC	CSAPDGGGYTF
TRBV30	13	-	-	TRBJ1-5	TGTGCCTGGAGTCCCCGGGGCAATCAGCCCCAGCATTTT	CAWSPRGNQPQHF
TRBV28	15	-	-	TRBJ2-4	TGTGCCAGCAGTTTACCGGGAGTAGCCAAAAACATTCAGTACTTC	CASSLPGVAKNIQYF
TRBV30	13	-	-	TRBJ1-5	TGTGCCTGGGGTCTTGAGGGTAATCAGCCCCAGCATTTT	CAWGLEGNQPQHF
TRBV2	13	-	-	TRBJ1-1	TGTGCCAGCAGTGTAACCAGCAACACTGAAGCTTTCTTT	CASSVTSNTEAFF
TRBV19	14	TRBD2	-	TRBJ2-3	TGTGCCAGTAGTATCCAGCGGGACACAGATACGCAGTATTTT	CASSIQRDTDTQYF
TRBV2	14	TRBD1	-	TRBJ2-5	TGTGCCAGCAGAGGACAGGGGTGGCAAGAGACCCAGTACTTC	CASRGQGWQETQYF
TRBV5-1	15	-	-	TRBJ2-7	TGCGCCAGCAGCTTTACGGCGGGGGCGTCCTACGAGCAGTACTTC	CASSFTAGASYEQYF
TRBV6-5	14	-	-	TRBJ2-4	TGTGCCAGCAGTTCGTTGCGGTCCAAAAACATTCAGTACTTC	CASSSLRSKNIQYF
TRBV4-2	17	TRBD2	-	TRBJ2-3	TGTGCCAGCAGCCAAGAATCCGGGCTAGCGGACGCAGATACGCAGTATTTT	CASSQESGLADADTQYF
TRBV7-2	13	-	-	TRBJ2-7	TGTGCCAGCAGCTTAGCCCGGGACTACGAGCAGTACTTC	CASSLARDYEQYF
TRBV28	12	-	-	TRBJ1-5	TGTGCCAGCAGTTCCTCGGATCAGCCCCAGCATTTT	CASSSSDQPQHF
TRBV5-1	17	TRBD1	-	TRBJ1-2	TGCGCCAGCAGCTTGGTATCGTACCGGGACAGGGACGGCGGCTACACCTTC	CASSLVSYRDRDGGYTF
TRBV25-1	12	-	-	TRBJ2-4	TGTGCCAGCAGTGTAGTGGATAACATTCAGTACTTC	CASSVVDNIQYF
TRBV6-1	11	TRBD1	-	TRBJ1-3	TGTGCCAGCAGGGAGGACAGGGAGGTATATTTT	CASREDREVYF
TRBV15	13	-	-	TRBJ2-1	TGTGCCACCAGCACTTACCCCCCCGATGAGCAGTTCTTC	CATSTYPPDEQFF
TRBV18	15	-	-	TRBJ2-3	TGTGCCAGCTCACCCCTTCCGGAGGGTACAGATACGCAGTATTTT	CASSPLPEGTDTQYF
TRBV2	13	TRBD1	few	TRBJ2-7	TGTGCCAGCAGACAGGGGCCGACCTACGAGCAGTACTTC	CASRQGPTYEQYF
TRBV21-1	15	-	-	TRBJ2-7	TGTGCCAGCAGCAGCGTGACAGGGATCTCCTACGAGCAGTACTTC	CASSSVTGISYEQYF
TRBV7-7	14	-	-	TRBJ2-5	TGTGCTAGCAGCCCAGGGTTTTTAGGAGAGACCCAGTACTTC	CASSPGFLGETQYF
TRBV12-5	12	-	few	TRBJ1-2	TGTGCTAGTGGTTTGGGGCACTATGGCTACACCTTC	CASGLGHYGYTF
TRBV11-2	15	TRBD2	-	TRBJ2-1	TGTGCCAGCAGGCCGGGGGGGGGCGCAGGAAATGAGCAGTTCTTC	CASRPGGGAGNEQFF
TRBV18	12	-	-	TRBJ2-2	TGTGCCAGCTCACCTTACACCGGGGAGCTGTTTTTT	CASSPYTGELFF